This entry concerns a single T cell receptor beta chain. This sample stems from a study of blood T cell repertoires in COVID-19. Overall study context: Donors in the United States, Italy and Spain gave samples during acute or convalescent COVID-19. Nucleic acid was either cDNA or gDNA, and it came from T cells, B-cell-depleted T cells, or PBMCs.

Original methodology: Estimates of nucleated cell counts were drawn from the amplification of reference gene primers. Here immunoSEQ multiplex PCR was the method, and the copy in TCRdb shows in-frame clones only, minus some. The DNA gave D and trimming, while V, J and clone size come from that table. The sample includes 95,000 to 150,000 clones, 79% of them seen just once. Specimen: peripheral blood. The sequence was collected from a middle-aged man with active or convalescent COVID-19.

The CDR3 DNA is TGTGCCAGCAGTGGAATAGCGGGAGCGGATACGCAGTATTTT. Residues: CASSGIAGADTQYF. V is TRBV9 and J is TRBJ2-3, with TRBD2 matching 9 bases. This CDR3 comprises 14 residues. The J segment lost 6 bases and the V segment lost 5 bases, leaving 7 bases of the junction unmatched. Per germline, CDR1 SGDLS and CDR2 YYNGEE.